This T cell receptor (beta chain) derives from a study of T cells in Graves' hyperthyroidism and ophthalmopathy. The study's findings and limits: The authors' 13 V-J model separated ophthalmopathy from stable hyperthyroidism. In blood, most of the thyroid clonotypes expanded above 0.001 were also present. The model foresaw ophthalmopathy a median around 6 months prior to onset.

This clonotype has a count of ten or more. Its antigen is not known. This CDR3 is 15 amino acids long. Per germline, CDR1 MNHNY and CDR2 SVGAGI (reference sequence). With 2 bases clipped from V and 3 bases from J, the junction kept 2 bases outside the gene matches. The CDR3 regions of TCR beta were amplified from RNA transcripts. The TCR CDR3 first-round RT-PCR relied on the HTBI primer set. Using its own MiXCR run on the multiplex PCR reads, TCRdb lists one record per CDR3 protein. Among about 540,000 distinct CDR3 sequences, roughly 46% were seen once, and the ten largest hold about 8%. The V gene is TRBV6-6, the J gene TRBJ2-2; 8 bases are a match to TRBD2. The sequence was obtained from a woman aged 18-29 years with Graves' hyperthyroidism. The sequencing sample was made of peripheral blood or thyroid tissue (not recorded which). The CDR3 DNA sequence: TGTGCCAGCAGTTACGGACTAGCTGACACCGGGGAGCTGTTTTTT. Residues: CASSYGLADTGELFF.